The clone carrying this T cell receptor beta chain was counted only a few times. Its antigen is unknown. Since all of the isolated RNA was reverse transcribed, expressed TCRB transcripts were what got sequenced. Here immunoSEQ multiplex PCR was the method, and the copy in TCRdb shows in-frame clones only, minus some. The sample holds 500,000 to 700,000 clones; roughly a sixth are singletons and the top ten take 0.093%. The sample comes from a study of beta chain features in type 1 diabetes. Whole-study results and caveats: With patients and controls alike, PCR might favor shorter templates to an equal degree.

The sequence was obtained from a man younger than 35 in good health. The specimen was naive CD4+ T cells from blood.

The CDR3 here is CASSLAGALNGELFF. CDR3 bases: TGTGCCAGCAGCTTAGCTGGGGCGCTCAACGGGGAGCTGTTTTTT. This chain connects TRBV7-2 to TRBJ2-2, with D tentatively TRBD1 (5 bases). The CDR3 length is 15 residues. Trimming shortened V by 0 bases and J by 7 bases, and 12 bases separated the two germline ends. The germline V gene encodes CDR1 SGHTA and CDR2 FQGNSA.